The T cell receptor (beta chain) under discussion was sequenced for a study of T cell clones after liver transplantation. Across the study: Pre-transplant mixed lymphocyte reactions yielded third-party-reactive TCRbeta sequences as comparators for graft-donor-reactive sequences. At least one year of complete immunosuppression withdrawal without enzymes over twice normal defined tolerance. Notes on the study in general: Conclusions were preliminary, with small, heterogeneous patient groups.

The CDR3 length is 13 residues. The germline V gene encodes CDR1 KGHSH and CDR2 LQKENI. Deletions cut 8 bases from V and 0 bases from J, with 10 bases between. This clone was found a few times. Antigen specificity is unknown. Produced via immunoSEQ multiplex PCR; TCRdb's table is partial and in-frame only. The sample consists of just over 60,000 clones, about two thirds of them appearing once. The sample was CD4+ T cells from blood, taken before liver transplant. This receptor was identified in a human donor who received a liver transplant. This sequence joins TRBV18 and TRBJ1-1; D ambiguous. The CDR3 region has the DNA TGTGCCAGCACTAGGGAGATGAACACTGAAGCTTTCTTT. This codes for CASTREMNTEAFF.